The 15 T cell receptor beta chains below come from one sample, sequenced in a study of blood T cell repertoires in COVID-19. Profiling relied on immunoSEQ multiplex PCR, and the TCRdb table lists in-frame clones only, not all of them. The data contain about 220,000 clones, approximately 81% of them singletons. The sequenced sample was peripheral blood. The receptor set was obtained from a woman in her sixties who had recovered from COVID-19.

The V gene is TRBV7-9, the J gene TRBJ2-1, with 16 bases identical to TRBD2. Germline CDR1 and CDR2: SEHNR and FQNEAQ (reference sequence). J lost 3 bases, V lost 5 bases, and 7 bases had no gene match. The CDR3 has 18 amino acids. The CDR3 DNA reads TGTGCCAGCAGCGAGGGACTAGCGGGGGGGCCATACTACAATGAGCAGTTCTTC. It codes for CASSEGLAGGPYYNEQFF.

The chain combines TRBV7-9 with TRBJ2-3; 8 bases map to TRBD2. Germline trimming cut 1 base from V and 0 bases from J; bases unmatched to any gene: 3. The CDR3 runs to 16 residues. In germline, CDR1 is SEHNR, CDR2 FQNEAQ (reference sequence). CDR3 loop: CASSLVAGLSTDTQYF. The CDR3 DNA reads as TGTGCCAGCAGCTTAGTAGCGGGGCTTAGCACAGATACGCAGTATTTT. Full variable domain (missing parts from reference TRBV7-9 and TRBJ2-3): DTGVSQNPRHKITKRGQNVTFRCDPISEHNRLYWYRQTLGQGPEFLTYFQNEAQLEKSRLLSDRFSAERPKGSFSTLEIQRTEQGDSAMYLCASSLVAGLSTDTQYFGPGTRLTVL.

The chain recombines TRBV5-6 with TRBJ1-1, with a weak D call TRBD1 (6 bases). The CDR3 consists of 12 residues. Trimming took 3 bases from V and 4 from J, leaving 7 bases between them. Germline-derived CDR1 and CDR2 are SGHDT and YYEEEE. The CDR3 reads CASSSGVTEAFF. CDR3 sequence (DNA): TGTGCCAGCAGCTCAGGGGTCACTGAAGCTTTCTTT.

The rearrangement joins TRBV10-3 to TRBJ2-7; maybe TRBD2 (5 bases). Per the germline V gene, CDR1 is ENHRY and CDR2 is SYGVKD. The CDR3 is 15 amino acids. V was trimmed by 7 bases and J by 0 bases, leaving 16 bases between them. The chain's CDR3 is CAITGTAGDSYEQYF. The CDR3 DNA reads as TGTGCCATCACGGGAACGGCCGGGGACTCCTACGAGCAGTACTTC.

The chain employs TRBV6-5 and TRBJ2-7; D is perhaps TRBD2 (6 bases). The CDR3 runs to 13 residues. V was clipped by 7 bases and J by 4 bases, with 14 bases between them. CDR1 and CDR2 (germline): MNHEY, SVGAGI. Written as DNA, the CDR3 is TGTGCCAGCACCCCGGGGGTACGATACGAGCAGTACTTC. It encodes CASTPGVRYEQYF.

V usage is TRBV19 and J usage is TRBJ1-5, with TRBD1 matching over 8 bases. Losses at the gene ends were 5 bases for V and 7 bases for J; bases not matched to a gene: 16. CDR1 and CDR2 from the germline V gene are LNHDA and SQIVND (reference sequence). CDR3 length equals 17 residues. CDR3 residues: CASSVPPRTGLRQPQHF. The CDR3 nucleotides are TGTGCCAGTAGTGTTCCCCCCCGGACAGGGCTTCGACAGCCCCAGCATTTT.

This clone came up once. The chain has TRBV27 and TRBJ2-7; TRBD2 aligns across 12 bases. The germline gives CDR1 MNHEY, CDR2 SMNVEV (reference sequence). The CDR3 consists of 18 residues. V trimming: 0 bases; J trimming: 0 bases; junction bases outside the gene matches: 6. Here the CDR3 reads CASSLSASGGGSSYEQYF. CDR3 DNA: TGTGCCAGCAGTTTATCGGCTAGCGGGGGGGGGAGCTCCTACGAGCAGTACTTC.

The chain combines TRBV7-2 with TRBJ2-5; no clear D. The V gene lost 7 bases and the J gene lost 5 bases, with 11 bases spanning the gap. The CDR3 has 12 residues. Looked up from germline, CDR1 is SGHTA and CDR2 is FQGNSA. The CDR3 loop is CASNKQKETQYF. The CDR3 DNA reads TGTGCCAGCAACAAACAAAAGGAGACCCAGTACTTC.

This chain uses TRBV27 with TRBJ1-5; D unclear. Trimming removed 2 bases from V and 7 bases from J, with 12 bases in between. Germline V CDR1 and CDR2: MNHEY, SMNVEV (reference sequence). This CDR3 is 14 amino acids long. For the CDR3, the DNA is TGTGCCAGCAGTTTACTCGGAGCCGGACAGCCCCAGCATTTT. This sequence encodes CASSLLGAGQPQHF.

The chain is built from TRBV11-2 and TRBJ2-3, with a tentative D call TRBD1 (5 bases). CDR1 and CDR2 from the germline V gene are SGHAT and FQNNGV. Trimming took off 5 bases at V and 2 bases at J, with 17 bases between the two ends. The CDR3 is 16 residues long. Here the CDR3 reads CASSQGAARYTDTQYF. In DNA, the CDR3 is TGTGCCAGCAGCCAAGGGGCGGCCAGATACACAGATACGCAGTATTTT.

This clone appeared a few times. V and J are TRBV30 and TRBJ2-1, with TRBD1 matching over 9 bases. The CDR3 is 11 residues long. J was trimmed by 15 bases and V by 0 bases; bases with no gene match: 3. In germline, CDR1 is GTSNPN, CDR2 SVGIG (reference sequence). The CDR3 protein is CAWSVQGAPFF. The CDR3 coding sequence is TGTGCCTGGAGTGTACAGGGGGCCCCGTTCTTC.

J is TRBJ2-7 and V is TRBV27; D call uncertain. The CDR3 spans 14 residues. V was pared by 4 bases and J by 0 bases, with 10 bases between. Germline V gene lookup returns CDR1 MNHEY and CDR2 SMNVEV (reference sequence). The chain's CDR3 is CASSSAPSSYEQYF. CDR3 bases: TGTGCCAGCAGTTCTGCGCCGAGCTCCTACGAGCAGTACTTC.

Ten or more counts support this clone. The V and J genes are TRBV11-2 and TRBJ1-5; D is unclear. The CDR3 contains 15 residues. Germline values: CDR1 SGHAT, CDR2 FQNNGV. With 3 bases removed from V and 3 bases from J, the gap between germline ends came to 12 bases. The CDR3 sequence is CASSFSGQNNQPQHF. The DNA of the CDR3 is TGTGCCAGCAGCTTCAGCGGGCAGAACAATCAGCCCCAGCATTTT.

The V and J genes are TRBV19 and TRBJ1-1; D perhaps matches TRBD1 (6 bases). The V end lost 6 bases, the J end lost 5 bases, and 13 bases lay between the germline ends. Germline loops: CDR1 LNHDA, CDR2 SQIVND (reference sequence). The CDR3 totals 13 residues. CDR3 region: CASRVNRETEAFF. CDR3 nucleotides: TGTGCCAGTAGGGTCAACAGGGAGACTGAAGCTTTCTTT.

The chain is built from TRBV7-6 and TRBJ2-7; 12 bases fit TRBD1. The ends lost 4 bases at V and 6 bases at J; junction bases unmatched: 7. CDR1 is SGHVS and CDR2 is FNYEAQ in the germline V gene. This CDR3 is 15 amino acids long. Here the CDR3 DNA reads TGTGCCAGCAGCTCCCCCGGGACAGGGGGCTTCGAGCAGTACTTC. This translates into CASSSPGTGGFEQYF.